Below are 28 T cell receptor beta chains sequenced from a single sample in a study of pediatric ulcerative colitis. During colonoscopy, one to two rectal pinch biopsies were collected. Sequenced by immunoSEQ multiplex PCR; TCRdb stores in-frame clones only, minus some. This table holds around 37,000 clones, around 75% found once. What was sequenced was gut tissue. These receptors originate from a boy aged 5-17 years with severe ulcerative colitis.

This clone has just one count. V and J are TRBV5-4 and TRBJ2-5; D not resolved. This CDR3 is built from 11 residues. V lost 4 bases and J 3 bases, leaving 4 bases between the germline ends. The germline CDR1 and CDR2 sequences are SGHNT and YYREEE (reference sequence). This chain's CDR3 is CASSDEETQYF. In DNA form, the CDR3 reads TGTGCCAGCAGCGACGAAGAGACCCAGTACTTC.

The chain carries TRBV19 and TRBJ1-2, with D perhaps TRBD1 (5 bases). This CDR3 region has 14 residues. Trimming pared 0 bases from V and 7 bases from J, leaving 12 bases between. Per the germline V gene, CDR1 is LNHDA and CDR2 is SQIVND (reference sequence). The CDR3 region is CASSIDRDPFGYTF. Written as DNA, the CDR3 is TGTGCCAGTAGTATAGACCGGGACCCATTTGGCTACACCTTC.

The rearrangement uses TRBV15 and TRBJ2-1; a possible D gene is TRBD2 (5 bases). The length of the CDR3 is 14 residues. V lost 11 bases and J 0 bases, leaving 14 bases between the germline ends. Germline CDR1 and CDR2: LNHNV and YYDKDF (reference sequence). The CDR3 sequence is CASDQRSSYNEQFF. The CDR3 bases are TGTGCCTCGGACCAGCGGAGCTCCTACAATGAGCAGTTCTTC. Looking up the rest from reference TRBV15 and TRBJ2-1 gives the full variable domain: DAMVIQNPRYQVTQFGKPVTLSCSQTLNHNVMYWYQQKSSQAPKLLFHYYDKDFNNEADTPDNFQSRRPNTSFCFLDIRSPGLGDTAMYLCASDQRSSYNEQFFGPGTRLTVL.

A single count supports this clone. The chain recombines TRBV9 with TRBJ2-3, with a possible D match to TRBD2 (5 bases). V was pared by 0 bases and J by 4 bases, with 6 bases between. Germline CDR1 SGDLS, CDR2 YYNGEE. This CDR3 spans 13 amino acids. Written as DNA, the CDR3 is TGTGCCAGCAGCGTAGGGGGAGCAGATACGCAGTATTTT. Translated, it gives CASSVGGADTQYF.

This chain links TRBV18 with TRBJ2-7; 8 bases line up with TRBD1. The CDR3 is made up of 16 amino acids. Trimming at V came to 8 bases and at J to 0 bases, leaving 12 bases not matched to a gene. In germline, CDR1 is KGHSH, CDR2 LQKENI. In nucleotides, the CDR3 is TGTGCCAGCACGCCCGCCGGACAGGGAAGCTCCTACGAGCAGTACTTC. It encodes CASTPAGQGSSYEQYF.

V is TRBV10-2 and J is TRBJ1-1, with 8 bases aligning to TRBD1. V dropped 6 bases and J dropped 5; count of bases not matched to a gene: 5. The germline CDR1 and CDR2 sequences are WSHSY and SAAADI. The CDR3 loop spans 13 amino acids. The CDR3 sequence is CASSSGQETEAFF. CDR3 sequence (DNA): TGCGCCAGCAGCTCGGGACAGGAGACTGAAGCTTTCTTT.

The chain joins TRBV5-1 to TRBJ2-7, with D tentatively TRBD1 (6 bases). CDR1 and CDR2 (germline): SGHRS, YFSETQ. This CDR3 spans 12 amino acids. Deletions cut 4 bases from V and 5 bases from J, with 10 bases between. CDR3 region: CASSLTGNEQYF. CDR3 coding DNA: TGCGCCAGCAGCCTTACAGGGAACGAGCAGTACTTC. Together with reference TRBV5-1 and TRBJ2-7, the CDR3 gives the full variable domain: KAGVTQTPRYLIKTRGQQVTLSCSPISGHRSVSWYQQTPGQGLQFLFEYFSETQRNKGNFPGRFSGRQFSNSRSEMNVSTLELGDSALYLCASSLTGNEQYFGPGTRLTVT.

This clone was seen more than once but under ten times. This chain links TRBV6-5 with TRBJ1-2, with 8 bases aligning to TRBD1. The CDR3 has 14 amino acids. Per germline, CDR1 MNHEY and CDR2 SVGAGI. With V trimmed by 6 bases and J by 5 bases, 8 bases remained unmatched. The chain's CDR3 is CASRMTGDWYGYTF. CDR3 in DNA: TGTGCCAGCAGGATGACAGGGGACTGGTATGGCTACACCTTC.

The chain has TRBV28 and TRBJ1-5; no definite D call. CDR1 is MDHEN and CDR2 is SYDVKM in the germline V gene. The CDR3 loop spans 10 amino acids. The V end lost 8 bases, the J end lost 9 bases, and 8 bases lay between the germline ends. This chain's CDR3 is CASGSRPQHF. Here the CDR3 DNA reads TGTGCCAGCGGCTCCCGGCCCCAGCATTTT.

The chain couples TRBV28 to TRBJ2-5, with TRBD2 as a possible D gene (6 bases). V lost 3 bases and J lost 3, with 11 bases in between. CDR3 size: 14 residues. Germline V lookup: CDR1 MDHEN, CDR2 SYDVKM. DNA for the CDR3: TGTGCCAGCAGTTTTGCGGGGCCCAAAGAGACCCAGTACTTC. Amino acid sequence: CASSFAGPKETQYF. The full variable domain, in which reference TRBV28 and TRBJ2-5 provide the parts outside the CDR3, is DVKVTQSSRYLVKRTGEKVFLECVQDMDHENMFWYRQDPGLGLRLIYFSYDVKMKEKGDIPEGYSVSREKKERFSLILESASTNQTSMYLCASSFAGPKETQYFGPGTRLLVL.

In its sample, this clone was seen once. The V call is TRBV12-5, the J call TRBJ1-1, with D possibly being TRBD1 (5 bases). Per the germline V gene, CDR1 is LGHNT and CDR2 is FRNRAP. V lost 6 bases and J lost 5, with 13 bases in between. The CDR3 sequence is 13 residues long. This CDR3 is CASGRQGETEAFF. CDR3 nucleotides: TGTGCTAGTGGCCGTCAAGGGGAGACTGAAGCTTTCTTT.

Only a few counts were recorded for this clone. V is TRBV5-1 and J is TRBJ1-1; D is possibly TRBD1 (6 bases). Germline V gene lookup returns CDR1 SGHRS and CDR2 YFSETQ. Trimming stripped 2 bases from V and 2 bases from J, with 10 bases between. CDR3 length: 14 residues. The CDR3 region has the DNA TGCGCCAGCAGCTTCGGACAGCAAAACACTGAAGCTTTCTTT. This gives the protein CASSFGQQNTEAFF.

V is TRBV28 and J is TRBJ1-1; maybe TRBD1 (5 bases). CDR3 length equals 14 residues. The V gene's germline CDR1 is MDHEN and CDR2 SYDVKM. V lost 6 bases, J lost 0 bases, and 11 bases lay in between. This CDR3 is CASRPRGVNTEAFF. The CDR3 DNA sequence: TGTGCCAGCAGACCTAGAGGGGTGAACACTGAAGCTTTCTTT.

This clone was seen a handful of times. The chain employs TRBV5-1 and TRBJ1-1; 8 nucleotides line up with TRBD1. The V gene's germline CDR1 is SGHRS and CDR2 YFSETQ. CDR3 size: 13 residues. The V segment lost 5 bases and the J segment 9 bases; nucleotides outside the gene matches: 9. The CDR3 bases are TGCGCCAGCAGGACAGGGGTTCAGCAGCAAGCTTTCTTT. Its translation is CASRTGVQQQAFF.

The chain recombines TRBV4-2 with TRBJ2-3; D call uncertain. Deletions cut 2 bases from V and 2 bases from J, with 14 bases between. This CDR3 contains 16 residues. From germline, CDR1 is LGHNA and CDR2 YNFKEQ. CDR3 DNA: TGTGCCAGCAGCCAAACTTCAACCGGAAACACAGATACGCAGTATTTT. It specifies CASSQTSTGNTDTQYF.

This clone was seen only a few times. The gene calls are TRBV7-3 and TRBJ2-3, with D uncertain. This CDR3 is 13 amino acids long. Germline lookup yields CDR1 SGHTA and CDR2 FQGTGA. Trimming cost V 5 bases and J 1 base, with 7 bases left between them. The CDR3 coding sequence is TGTGCCAGCAGCCTACCCGGCACAGATACGCAGTATTTT. Translating gives CASSLPGTDTQYF.

The chain couples TRBV19 to TRBJ1-2; the match to TRBD1 covers 7 bases. The V segment lost 0 bases and the J segment 2 bases; nucleotides outside the gene matches: 3. The length of the CDR3 is 15 residues. The V gene's germline CDR1 is LNHDA and CDR2 SQIVND (reference sequence). CDR3 amino acids: CASSIDLRGNYGYTF. CDR3 coding DNA: TGTGCCAGTAGTATAGATCTCAGGGGGAACTATGGCTACACCTTC.

V usage is TRBV9 and J usage is TRBJ2-2; 11 bases fit TRBD2. CDR1 SGDLS and CDR2 YYNGEE come from the germline V gene. There are 17 residues in the CDR3. The V gene end was trimmed by 5 bases and the J gene end by 0 bases; junction bases not matched to a gene: 6. The CDR3 loop is CASRATSGGSNTGELFF. DNA for the CDR3: TGTGCCAGCAGAGCCACTAGCGGGGGCTCGAACACCGGGGAGCTGTTTTTT.

The V call is TRBV6-6, the J call TRBJ1-6; no reliable D call. This CDR3 spans 12 amino acids. The V and J ends lost 3 bases and 8 bases respectively, with 5 bases between them. Germline CDR1 MNHNY, CDR2 SVGAGI (reference sequence). The CDR3 DNA reads TGTGCCAGCAGTTATCGGGATTCACCCCTCCACTTT. It codes for CASSYRDSPLHF.

In the case of this clone: This is likely a read error, given that the CDR3 carries no conserved phenylalanine or tryptophan at its end. The chain carries TRBV6-1 and TRBJ1-6; TRBD1 matches 8 bases. V lost 7 bases to trimming and J lost 2 bases; unmatched junction nucleotides: 4. Germline-derived CDR1 and CDR2 are MNHNS and SASEGT. The CDR3 length is 15 residues. CDR3 sequence: CASKDRETYNSPLHL. Here the CDR3 DNA reads TGTGCCAGCAAGGACAGGGAGACCTATAATTCACCCCTCCACCTT.

This rearrangement joins TRBV11-3 to TRBJ2-1; D is uncertain. Trimming took 1 base from V and 0 from J, leaving 4 bases between them. The CDR3 length is 14 residues. Per the germline V gene, CDR1 is SGHNT and CDR2 is YENEEA. The CDR3 nucleotides read TGTGCCAGCAGCTTAGGGTTCTCCTACAATGAGCAGTTCTTC. Protein: CASSLGFSYNEQFF.

V is TRBV21-1 and J is TRBJ2-3; the tabulated D call, TRBD2, remains unverified against the DNA. TRBV21-1 is shown as a pseudogene. This CDR3 region has 13 residues. This CDR3 reads CAHKRGLTDTQYF. The CDR3 DNA reads as TGTGCCCATAAGCGGGGCCTCACAGATACGCAGTATTTT.

V is TRBV2 and J is TRBJ2-7; possibly TRBD1 for D (6 bases). The germline V gene has CDR1 SNHLY and CDR2 FYNNEI. Trimming shortened V by 6 bases and J by 0 bases, and 12 bases separated the two germline ends. CDR3 length: 14 amino acids. In DNA form, the CDR3 reads TGTGCCAGCAGGCAAGACAGGAGCTCCTACGAGCAGTACTTC. Its translation is CASRQDRSSYEQYF.

The V call is TRBV10-3, the J call TRBJ1-4, with TRBD1 matching 7 bases. CDR3 length: 12 amino acids. CDR1 and CDR2 from the germline V gene are ENHRY and SYGVKD. J was trimmed by 5 bases and V by 10 bases; bases with no gene match: 4. The CDR3 here is CATGQENEKLFF. The CDR3 DNA follows: TGTGCCACAGGACAGGAGAATGAAAAACTGTTTTTT.

This chain connects TRBV5-6 to TRBJ1-2; D not resolved. CDR3 size: 12 residues. Per the germline V gene, CDR1 is SGHDT and CDR2 is YYEEEE. V dropped 2 bases and J dropped 4 bases, with 6 bases sitting between them. In DNA form, the CDR3 reads TGTGCCAGCAGCTTAATGGGCTATGGCTACACCTTC. This gives the protein CASSLMGYGYTF. The full variable domain, its missing parts supplied by reference TRBV5-6 and TRBJ1-2, is DAGVTQSPTHLIKTRGQQVTLRCSPKSGHDTVSWYQQALGQGPQFIFQYYEEEERQRGNFPDRFSGHQFPNYSSELNVNALLLGDSALYLCASSLMGYGYTFGSGTRLTVV.

The chain carries TRBV5-1 and TRBJ1-1, with 8 bases fitting TRBD1. CDR1 SGHRS and CDR2 YFSETQ come from the germline V gene. With 1 base clipped from V and 1 base from J, the junction kept 0 bases outside the gene matches. The CDR3 runs to 14 residues. CDR3 DNA: TGCGCCAGCAGCTTGACAGGGGGGAACACTGAAGCTTTCTTT. It specifies CASSLTGGNTEAFF.

V usage is TRBV7-3 and J usage is TRBJ2-7; D may match TRBD1 or TRBD2 (5 bases each). This CDR3 is 14 amino acids long. Germline V gene lookup returns CDR1 SGHTA and CDR2 FQGTGA. Trimming removed 5 bases at V and 1 base at J, with 12 bases between. The DNA of the CDR3 is TGTGCCAGCAGCGGTAAGGGACGTTCCTACGAGCAGTACTTC. It specifies CASSGKGRSYEQYF.

With respect to this clone: Other DNA sequences in the sample encode the same CDR3. The V gene is TRBV5-4, the J gene TRBJ1-3; D is ambiguous. The CDR3 consists of 12 residues. The germline V gene encodes CDR1 SGHNT and CDR2 YYREEE (reference sequence). Trimming cost V 0 bases and J 7 bases, with 5 bases left between them. DNA of the CDR3: TGTGCCAGCAGCTTGGGTGATAACACCATATATTTT. As protein: CASSLGDNTIYF.